One sample yielded the 10 T cell receptor beta chains listed below, sequenced in a study of molecular identifiers for immune sequencing clone quantification. TCRdb reprocessed the PCR reads with MiXCR, giving one entry per CDR3 protein. The sample contains 460,000 or so distinct CDR3 sequences, over 20% of which appear only once. Specimen: naive CD8+ T cells from blood, with Jurkat cell RNA spiked in. As to subset: FACS-sorted CD8+CD4-CCR7+CD45RA+ naive T cells. The source is a human donor in good health. Some libraries in this study had Jurkat cell RNA spiked in.

This clonotype was detected ten times or more. This chain uses TRBV6-5 with TRBJ2-5; TRBD2 agrees at 8 bases. V trimming: 4 bases; J trimming: 4 bases; junction bases outside the gene matches: 14. The CDR3 consists of 17 residues. CDR1 MNHEY and CDR2 SVGAGI come from the germline V gene. Here the CDR3 reads CASSSSGAGVFSETQYF. The CDR3 coding sequence is TGTGCCAGCAGTTCCAGTGGAGCGGGAGTGTTTTCAGAGACCCAGTACTTC.

This rearrangement joins TRBV7-9 to TRBJ2-2, with D possibly being TRBD1 (5 bases). The germline V gene encodes CDR1 SEHNR and CDR2 FQNEAQ (reference sequence). Trimming shortened V by 8 bases and J by 6 bases, and 22 bases separated the two germline ends. This CDR3 is 16 amino acids long. CDR3 protein: CASGGRETGAPGELFF. The DNA of the CDR3 is TGTGCCAGCGGCGGACGAGAAACAGGTGCCCCCGGGGAGCTGTTTTTT.

This clonotype was counted at least ten times. This chain connects TRBV30 to TRBJ2-1; tentative D call: TRBD2 (5 bases). The CDR3 totals 13 residues. V lost 3 bases, J lost 9 bases, and 15 bases lay in between. Germline-derived CDR1 and CDR2 are GTSNPN and SVGIG (reference sequence). The CDR3 protein is CAWSLGGGVEQFF. The CDR3 DNA reads TGTGCCTGGAGCCTTGGAGGAGGAGTTGAGCAGTTCTTC. Full variable domain (remainder filled in from reference TRBV30 and TRBJ2-1): SQTIHQWPATLVQPVGSPLSLECTVEGTSNPNLYWYRQAAGRGLQLLFYSVGIGQISSEVPQNLSASRPQDRQFILSSKKLLLSDSGFYLCAWSLGGGVEQFFGPGTRLTVL.

The J gene is TRBJ2-7, the V gene TRBV30, with 7 bases aligning to TRBD1. This CDR3 contains 15 residues. Germline V gene sequence: CDR1 GTSNPN, CDR2 SVGIG (reference sequence). V lost 2 bases to trimming and J lost 0 bases; unmatched junction nucleotides: 7. CDR3 residues: CAWSKGQSLSYEQYF. For the CDR3, the DNA is TGTGCCTGGAGTAAGGGACAGTCCCTCTCCTACGAGCAGTACTTC.

As to this clonotype: A far larger clone is just one base off, so this is likely a read error. Written as DNA, the CDR3 is TGTGCCAGCAGCTTAGCGGGGAACGAGCGGTACTTC. It specifies CASSLAGNERYF. This sequence joins TRBV7-9 and TRBJ2-7, with D unclear. The CDR3 sequence is 12 residues long. CDR1 SEHNR and CDR2 FQNEAQ come from the germline V gene (reference sequence).

This clonotype came up once. The V call is TRBV28, the J call TRBJ1-1, with D unclear. Trimming removed 6 bases at V and 4 bases at J, with 6 bases between. The germline gives CDR1 MDHEN, CDR2 SYDVKM. The CDR3 extends over 11 amino acids. CDR3 loop: CASREFTEAFF. The CDR3 DNA is TGTGCCAGCAGGGAATTCACTGAAGCTTTCTTT.

This clonotype was seen a few times. CDR3 region: CASSPPGQGEQYF. The CDR3 coding sequence is TGTGCCAGTAGTCCACCGGGACAGGGTGAGCAGTACTTC. The chain has TRBV19 and TRBJ2-7, with 9 positions matching TRBD1. In germline, CDR1 is LNHDA, CDR2 SQIVND (reference sequence). The CDR3 totals 13 residues. J gave up 7 bases and V 5 bases, and 6 bases lay outside the gene matches.

As to this clonotype: An end of the junction differs from the germline gene, which may be a read error. The chain uses TRBV18 and TRBJ1-1; D perhaps matches TRBD1 (5 bases). Germline CDR1 KGHSH, CDR2 LQKENI. The CDR3 runs 15 residues. The CDR3 protein is CASSSPEGVNTEAFF. The CDR3 coding sequence is TGTGCCAGCTCATCACCTGAAGGGGTCAACACTGAAGCTTTCTTT.

This clonotype has just a few counts. V and J are TRBV10-2 and TRBJ2-7; 10 positions match TRBD1. Trimming removed 6 bases from V and 3 bases from J; junction bases left unmatched: 8. In germline, CDR1 is WSHSY, CDR2 SAAADI. The CDR3 runs 15 residues. CDR3 sequence (DNA): TGCGCCAGCAGGGAGGGGACAGGGGTACTCTACGAGCAGTACTTC. Translated, it gives CASREGTGVLYEQYF.

This clonotype was counted many times. The genes are TRBV30 and TRBJ1-5, with TRBD1 identical over 7 bases. There are 13 residues in the CDR3. Unmatched junction bases numbered 6, after V lost 5 bases and J lost 5 bases. Germline V gene data show CDR1 as GTSNPN and CDR2 as SVGIG (reference sequence). CDR3 sequence reads: CAWGETGDQPQHF. The CDR3 nucleotides read TGTGCCTGGGGTGAAACAGGGGATCAGCCCCAGCATTTT. The complete variable domain, with remaining parts taken from reference TRBV30 and TRBJ1-5, reads SQTIHQWPATLVQPVGSPLSLECTVEGTSNPNLYWYRQAAGRGLQLLFYSVGIGQISSEVPQNLSASRPQDRQFILSSKKLLLSDSGFYLCAWGETGDQPQHFGDGTRLSIL.